This T cell receptor beta chain was captured by sequencing in a study of identical twins. Study-wide points: Memory repertoires lacked the insertion deficit that abundant cord blood beta clonotypes showed.

In regard to this clonotype: Its antigen is not identified.

TCRdb called the 5' RACE reads again in MiXCR, with one record for every CDR3 protein. Altogether roughly 500,000 distinct CDR3 sequences are present, roughly a fifth being singletons, with the ten largest covering around 0.91%. CDR3 length equals 14 residues. Trimming left V 5 bases short and J 1 base short, with 11 bases between. The germline gives CDR1 MNHNS, CDR2 SASEGT. In addition, the sample was reused for a study of T cells expressing NK-cell markers. According to that study: Among CD8+ T cells from roughly six donors, dominant NKG2C+ clonotypes accounted for about 1.0-7.0%.

The chain links TRBV6-1 to TRBJ2-5, with D perhaps matching TRBD2 (7 bases). The receptor comes from a young woman in good health. Source material: CD4+ T cells sorted from blood. Here the CDR3 DNA reads TGTGCCAGCAGTAGGGGGGGGAGCCAAGAGACCCAGTACTTC. Translation: CASSRGGSQETQYF.